This is a list of T cell receptor beta chains from one sample in a study of blood T cell repertoires in COVID-19. The repertoire was sequenced with immunoSEQ multiplex PCR; TCRdb's copy has only in-frame clones and lacks some. Among 60,000 to 70,000 clones listed, 91% were seen once. Sequencing used peripheral blood. These receptors all stem from a human donor in a cohort sampled during active COVID-19. The CDR3 runs from the conserved cysteine through the conserved F or W. The D gene is left open where the match is weak. Clone size appears in some rows only: once, few, many, or a class for an expanded clone.

j_gene	d_gene	abundance	v_gene	CDR3aa	CDR3nt
TRBJ1-2	NA	NA	TRBV5-1	CASSPAGTTNYGYTF	TGCGCCAGCAGCCCAGCCGGGACAACCAACTATGGCTACACCTTC
TRBJ2-3	NA	NA	TRBV28	CASSLNSRGADTQYF	TGTGCCAGCAGTTTGAACTCAAGAGGTGCAGATACGCAGTATTTT
TRBJ2-2	NA	NA	TRBV7-8	CASSPTPQTSGELFF	TGTGCCAGCAGCCCTACCCCTCAGACTTCCGGGGAGCTGTTTTTT
TRBJ2-2	NA	NA	TRBV11-3	CASSLGRVSNTGELFF	TGTGCCAGCAGCTTAGGTCGCGTCTCGAACACCGGGGAGCTGTTTTTT
TRBJ2-7	NA	NA	TRBV9	CASSTRQDPYEQYF	TGTGCCAGCAGCACCCGACAGGACCCCTACGAGCAGTACTTC
TRBJ2-7	NA	NA	TRBV15	CATGRDKHYEQYF	TGTGCCACCGGCAGAGACAAACACTACGAGCAGTACTTC
TRBJ1-1	NA	NA	TRBV6-5	CASSPLGLNTEAFF	TGTGCCAGCAGCCCCCTCGGGTTAAACACTGAAGCTTTCTTT
TRBJ1-2	NA	NA	TRBV7-2	CASSLTEGYTF	TGTGCCAGCAGTTTGACGGAGGGCTACACCTTC
TRBJ2-7	NA	NA	TRBV7-2	CASSLQGGAPYEQYF	TGTGCCAGCAGCTTACAAGGGGGGGCCCCCTACGAGCAGTACTTC
TRBJ2-3	NA	NA	TRBV30	CAWSVAPLSDTQYF	TGTGCCTGGAGTGTAGCCCCGTTGAGCGATACGCAGTATTTT
TRBJ1-1	NA	once	TRBV29-1	CSMRGNTEAFF	TGCAGCATGAGGGGGAATACTGAAGCTTTCTTT
TRBJ2-1	NA	NA	TRBV10-1	CASSDPQGGGKYNEQFF	TGCGCCAGCAGTGACCCGCAGGGAGGAGGGAAGTACAATGAGCAGTTCTTC
TRBJ2-2	TRBD1	once	TRBV28	CASSHWTGVTGELFF	TGTGCCAGCAGTCACTGGACAGGGGTGACCGGGGAGCTGTTTTTT
TRBJ1-2	TRBD1	NA	TRBV2	CASRMGQEGYGYTF	TGTGCCAGCAGGATGGGACAGGAAGGTTATGGCTACACCTTC
TRBJ2-5	TRBD2	NA	TRBV30	CAFLAGVTGGTQYF	TGTGCCTTTCTAGCGGGGGTCACTGGGGGGACCCAGTACTTC
TRBJ1-5	NA	NA	TRBV5-1	CASSIGQGNQPQHF	TGCGCCAGCAGCATAGGCCAGGGAAACCAGCCCCAGCATTTT
TRBJ1-1	NA	once	TRBV5-8	CASSLGGRRDTEAFF	TGTGCCAGCAGCCTGGGGGGCAGGAGAGACACTGAAGCTTTCTTT
TRBJ2-3	TRBD2	NA	TRBV5-1	CASSLVGGIDTQYF	TGCGCCAGCAGCTTGGTCGGGGGGATTGATACGCAGTATTTT
TRBJ1-1	TRBD1	NA	TRBV29-1	CSTGGRTGTEAFF	TGCAGCACAGGGGGACGCACGGGGACTGAAGCTTTCTTT
TRBJ1-1	TRBD1	NA	TRBV9	CASSVSGGRMNTEAFF	TGTGCCAGCAGCGTTTCAGGGGGGAGAATGAACACTGAAGCTTTCTTT
TRBJ1-6	NA	NA	TRBV9	CASSPQDRENSPLHF	TGTGCCAGCAGCCCCCAGGACAGAGAAAATTCACCCCTCCACTTT
TRBJ2-1	NA	few	TRBV29-1	CSVSELGNNEQFF	TGCAGCGTTTCTGAACTAGGAAATAATGAGCAGTTCTTC
TRBJ1-1	NA	NA	TRBV29-1	CSVDEGDTEAFF	TGCAGCGTTGACGAGGGCGATACTGAAGCTTTCTTT
TRBJ2-5	TRBD2	NA	TRBV7-7	CASSLGLAGAGETQYF	TGTGCTAGCAGCCTCGGGTTAGCGGGAGCGGGAGAGACCCAGTACTTC
TRBJ1-1	NA	NA	TRBV5-6	CASSAQRVKNTEAFF	TGTGCCAGCAGCGCTCAGAGGGTTAAGAACACTGAAGCTTTCTTT
TRBJ2-3	NA	NA	TRBV2	CASRRQTPSTDTQYF	TGTGCCAGCCGAAGGCAGACTCCTAGCACAGATACGCAGTATTTT
TRBJ2-3	TRBD1	once	TRBV5-4	CASSLGRDRGPDTQYF	TGTGCCAGCAGCTTGGGGAGGGACAGGGGCCCCGATACGCAGTATTTT
TRBJ2-2	TRBD2	NA	TRBV7-9	CASSLSGGNTGELFF	TGTGCCAGCAGCTTAAGCGGGGGGAACACCGGGGAGCTGTTTTTT
TRBJ2-3	TRBD1	NA	TRBV7-9	CASSAGTVETDTQYF	TGTGCCAGCAGCGCCGGGACAGTGGAGACAGATACGCAGTATTTT
TRBJ1-5	NA	NA	TRBV12-5	CASGPTGLDQPQHF	TGTGCTAGTGGACCCACAGGTTTGGATCAGCCCCAGCATTTT
TRBJ2-5	NA	NA	TRBV19	CASSIEHGVQETQYF	TGTGCCAGTAGTATAGAGCACGGAGTCCAAGAGACCCAGTACTTC
TRBJ2-2	TRBD1	NA	TRBV19	CASSVYRDREHRGAVF	TGTGCCAGTAGTGTTTACCGGGACAGAGAACACCGGGGAGCTGTTTTT
TRBJ2-5	NA	NA	TRBV4-3	CASSLYQGGMTQYF	TGCGCCAGCAGCCTTTACCAGGGGGGAATGACCCAGTACTTC
TRBJ1-2	NA	NA	TRBV4-3	CASSQDTGIISYGYTF	TGCGCCAGCAGCCAAGATACCGGGATTATCAGCTATGGCTACACCTTC
TRBJ1-4	NA	NA	TRBV7-9	CASSLMGPNEKLFF	TGTGCCAGCAGCTTGATGGGGCCTAATGAAAAACTGTTTTTT
TRBJ2-1	NA	NA	TRBV30	CAGSSGRSHEQFF	TGTGCCGGTTCTAGTGGTCGGTCCCATGAGCAGTTCTTC
TRBJ2-7	NA	NA	TRBV27	CASRDRDGTYEQYF	TGTGCCAGCAGAGACCGGGATGGGACCTACGAGCAGTACTTC
TRBJ1-2	NA	NA	TRBV6-5	CASSYAGAGGYTF	TGTGCCAGCAGTTACGCGGGGGCCGGGGGCTACACCTTC
TRBJ2-7	TRBD1	NA	TRBV5-6	CASSLFRTGVSLEQYF	TGTGCCAGCAGCTTGTTCCGGACAGGGGTTTCTCTCGAGCAGTACTTC
TRBJ2-3	NA	NA	TRBV19	CASSSAPTSTDTQYF	TGTGCCAGTAGTAGCGCGCCCACTAGCACAGATACGCAGTATTTT
TRBJ2-7	NA	NA	TRBV4-2	CASSQDMGSYEQYF	TGTGCCAGCAGCCAAGATATGGGGAGCTACGAGCAGTACTTC
TRBJ2-3	TRBD2	few	TRBV2	CASSERGLAGASYERTDTQYF	TGTGCCAGCAGTGAAAGGGGACTAGCGGGGGCCTCCTATGAACGCACAGATACGCAGTATTTT
TRBJ2-1	TRBD2	NA	TRBV9	CASSVVALAGPDEQFF	TGTGCCAGCAGCGTAGTCGCACTAGCGGGGCCCGATGAGCAGTTCTTC
TRBJ2-1	NA	NA	TRBV9	CASSVGASDSSNEQFF	TGTGCCAGCAGCGTAGGAGCTTCGGACAGCTCCAATGAGCAGTTCTTC
TRBJ2-2	TRBD2	NA	TRBV5-1	CASSPPLSGGSHTTGELFF	TGCGCCAGCAGCCCCCCACTAAGCGGGGGGTCCCATACGACCGGGGAGCTGTTTTTT
TRBJ2-7	TRBD1	NA	TRBV19	CASSLGTANKQYF	TGTGCCAGTAGTCTGGGGACAGCCAACAAGCAGTACTTC
TRBJ1-4	TRBD1	NA	TRBV28	CASRGGTVNEKLFF	TGTGCCAGCAGAGGTGGGACAGTGAATGAAAAACTGTTTTTT
TRBJ2-5	NA	NA	TRBV7-9	CASSSLVRETQYF	TGTGCCAGCAGCTCACTAGTTAGGGAGACCCAGTACTTC
TRBJ1-1	NA	NA	TRBV5-6	CASSRTATEAFF	TGTGCCAGCAGCCGGACAGCCACTGAAGCTTTCTTT
TRBJ2-5	NA	NA	TRBV5-1	CASSRNRLQETQYF	TGCGCCAGCAGCCGTAACAGGTTGCAAGAGACCCAGTACTTC
TRBJ2-6	NA	once	TRBV10-3	CATQGNGANVLTF	TGTGCCACCCAGGGGAATGGGGCCAACGTCCTGACTTTC
TRBJ1-2	NA	once	TRBV6-5	CASSYSTVGGYGYTF	TGTGCCAGCAGTTACTCGACAGTAGGGGGTTATGGCTACACCTTC
TRBJ1-5	NA	NA	TRBV25-1	CASSEFGVRWDQPQHF	TGTGCCAGCAGTGAATTCGGGGTCAGGTGGGATCAGCCCCAGCATTTT